Listed below are T cell receptor beta chains from one sample, sequenced in a study of T cell repertoires in cytomegalovirus infection. TCRdb used MiXCR to reprocess the reads, holding one entry per CDR3 protein. The profile shows 500,000 or so distinct CDR3 sequences, approximately 15% of them singletons. The sequencing input was CD8+ T cells from PBMCs. Source of these receptors: a human donor in good health (CMV status not recorded). Some clones in this sample may be carry-over from other donors' samples. The conserved cysteine and the conserved F or W are not part of the CDR3 here.

TRBV4-1	ASSQWSREGSTEAF
TRBV24-1	ATSWGGVDTQY
TRBV11-2	ASSPLLGGDGYT
TRBV6-2/TRBV6-3	ASSYGLAEKTYKQY
TRBV7-9	ASSPGQSATNEKLF
TRBV15	ATSRGPPSGTEAF
TRBV12-3/TRBV12-4	ASKGGLAEYTGVLF
TRBV15	ATSRGTSGSYEQY
TRBV7-9	ASREREGFGIQY
TRBV2	ASPIPGRPLDGYT
TRBV28	ASSLPTSGRATTGELF
TRBV19	ASSIRGWERQNFYNEQF
TRBV7-9	ASSRSPQGPIEQY
TRBV6-5	ASSYPGLNTEAF
TRBV7-8	ASSPSAGLISYEQY
TRBV7-9	ASSFVSSGTQY
TRBV6-5	ASSYRGMGQPQH
TRBV10-2	ASSESMLAGNTDTQY
TRBV7-6	ASSFKRGGLVAGELF
TRBV5-6	ASSLTQGAEWEKLF
TRBV4-1	ASSRGANSGGIEEQY
TRBV6-6	ASSVQGMGYEQY
TRBV7-9	ASSVTTLYGYT
TRBV6-5	ASSYSGEGAAYGYT
TRBV6-1	ASSESSAGPSSPAF
TRBV2	ASSEELSYEQY